This entry describes one T cell receptor (beta chain). V gave up 4 bases and J gave up 3 bases; unmatched junction bases: 7. Germline V gene data show CDR1 as MNHEY and CDR2 as SVGAGI. The CDR3 is made up of 15 amino acids. Participant-reported clinical history was the basis for cohort assignment. Sequencing used immunoSEQ multiplex PCR; TCRdb keeps in-frame clones, though not all of them. The data contain 200,000 to 250,000 clones, around 89% of them singletons. These data are taken from a study of blood T cell repertoires in COVID-19. Study background: T cells, B-cell-depleted T cells, or PBMCs provided the cDNA or gDNA that served as material.

This rearrangement joins TRBV6-5 to TRBJ2-3; TRBD2 aligns across 7 bases. The origin of this receptor is a young woman who had recovered from COVID-19. Sequencing was done on a sample of PBMCs or T cells enriched from blood (not recorded which). The CDR3 bases are TGTGCCAGCAGTTTACAAAAGGGAGGGACAGATACGCAGTATTTT. It is translated as CASSLQKGGTDTQYF.